This T cell receptor beta chain was found in a study of lymphopenia after photon versus proton radiotherapy. Trimming took off 0 bases at V and 10 bases at J, with 17 bases between the two ends. The germline gives CDR1 SGDLS, CDR2 YYNGEE. The CDR3 runs 15 residues. General study findings and limits: Post-nadir TCR diversity decline inversely tracked overall survival among those who died.

As regards this clone: Antigen unknown.

TCRdb's table, derived via immunoSEQ multiplex PCR, lists solely in-frame clones and lacks some. The data hold 89,000 or so clones, with 80% to 90% observed a single time. The sequencing here drew on peripheral blood, taken from a patient treated with proton-based radiotherapy. This clonotype was sampled from a man aged 60-69 years with pancreatic cancer. The rearrangement joins TRBV9 to TRBJ2-1; a weak D match, TRBD2 (6 bases). Here the CDR3 reads CASSVVSGASEEQFF. DNA of the CDR3: TGTGCCAGCAGCGTAGTTTCGGGAGCGTCTGAGGAGCAGTTCTTC.